Shown below are 13 T cell receptor beta chains from a single sample sequenced in a study of shared clonotypes between healthy human individuals. TCRdb's copy holds only in-frame clones and misses some; the assay was immunoSEQ multiplex PCR. The sample includes about 2.1 million clones, about 93% seen only once; the top ten take under 2%. Only CD45RO-negative cells positively selected for CCR7 counted as naive CD8 cells, so terminally differentiated effector memory CD45RA+ cells were excluded. The sample consisted of naive CD8+ T cells from PBMCs. The receptors were sampled from a man between 18 and 35 years old in good health. Some clones in this sample may be carry-over from other donors' samples.

V gene TRBV5-1 combines with J gene TRBJ1-2; no reliable D call. The germline V and J ends were trimmed by 2 bases and 0 bases, with 5 bases remaining between them. Germline lookup yields CDR1 SGHRS and CDR2 YFSETQ. The CDR3 spans 13 residues. The CDR3 loop is CASSLQTNYGYTF. In DNA form, the CDR3 reads TGCGCCAGCAGCTTACAGACTAACTATGGCTACACCTTC.

The chain has TRBV29-1 and TRBJ2-7, with a possible D match to TRBD2 (6 bases). The CDR3 consists of 12 residues. V gave up 5 bases and J gave up 0 bases, with 8 bases separating them. The germline CDR1 and CDR2 sequences are SQVTM and ANQGSEA. DNA of the CDR3: TGCAGCGTTCTAGCGAACTCCTACGAGCAGTACTTC. This codes for CSVLANSYEQYF.

This chain links TRBV28 with TRBJ2-5, with 8 bases aligning to TRBD1. Germline CDR1 reads MDHEN; CDR2 reads SYDVKM. The J segment lost 7 bases and the V segment lost 6 bases, leaving 13 bases of the junction unmatched. This CDR3 is 15 amino acids long. The CDR3 spells CASRAGGQALVTQYF. The DNA of the CDR3 is TGTGCCAGCAGGGCAGGGGGACAGGCCTTGGTGACCCAGTACTTC.

A word on this clone: The identical CDR3 is also encoded by other nucleotide sequences in the sample. The rearrangement links TRBV7-6 to TRBJ2-7; D tentatively reads TRBD1 or TRBD2 (5 bases each). The CDR3 sequence is 14 residues long. The germline V gene has CDR1 SGHVS and CDR2 FNYEAQ. V gave up 4 bases and J gave up 0 bases, with 10 bases separating them. CDR3 protein: CASSSGTGSYEQYF. The CDR3 nucleotides read TGTGCCAGCAGCTCCGGGACCGGCTCCTACGAGCAGTACTTC.

A few counts support this clone. The rearrangement links TRBV4-1 to TRBJ1-1; 7 nucleotides match TRBD1. The CDR3 is 14 amino acids. Germline CDR1 and CDR2: MGHRA and YSYEKL. V shed 2 bases, J shed 3 bases, and the junction held 3 bases outside the gene matches. CDR3 nucleotides: TGCGCCAGCAGCCAACAGGGGACAGACACTGAAGCTTTCTTT. Encoded protein: CASSQQGTDTEAFF.

The chain is built from TRBV19 and TRBJ1-1, with D perhaps matching TRBD1 (6 bases). This CDR3 is 11 amino acids long. V dropped 7 bases and J dropped 4 bases, with 7 bases sitting between them. Germline V gives CDR1 LNHDA, CDR2 SQIVND (reference sequence). This CDR3 reads CASIQGTEAFF. CDR3 DNA sequence: TGTGCCAGTATACAGGGCACTGAAGCTTTCTTT. Looking up the rest from reference TRBV19 and TRBJ1-1 gives the full variable domain: DGGITQSPKYLFRKEGQNVTLSCEQNLNHDAMYWYRQDPGQGLRLIYYSQIVNDFQKGDIAEGYSVSREKKESFPLTVTSAQKNPTAFYLCASIQGTEAFFGQGTRLTVV.

This chain links TRBV13 with TRBJ1-4; D remains ambiguous. The germline V gene has CDR1 PRHDT and CDR2 FYEKMQ (reference sequence). The CDR3 extends over 13 amino acids. The V end was cut by 0 bases, the J end by 6 bases, with 5 bases between. Here the CDR3 DNA reads TGTGCCAGCAGCTTAGGCCTTGATGAAAAACTGTTTTTT. Amino acid sequence: CASSLGLDEKLFF.

This chain links TRBV28 with TRBJ1-6; D not certain. The CDR3 has 18 residues. Germline CDR1 MDHEN, CDR2 SYDVKM. The germline V and J ends were trimmed by 4 bases and 0 bases, with 16 bases remaining between them. The CDR3 loop is CASSYDFRWSSYNSPLHF. The CDR3 region has the DNA TGTGCCAGCAGTTACGACTTTCGATGGAGCTCCTATAATTCACCCCTCCACTTT. The full variable domain, rest sourced from reference TRBV28 and TRBJ1-6, is DVKVTQSSRYLVKRTGEKVFLECVQDMDHENMFWYRQDPGLGLRLIYFSYDVKMKEKGDIPEGYSVSREKKERFSLILESASTNQTSMYLCASSYDFRWSSYNSPLHFGNGTRLTVT.

The genes are TRBV10-3 and TRBJ2-7; 10 bases align to TRBD2. This CDR3 region has 16 residues. Germline V gene lookup returns CDR1 ENHRY and CDR2 SYGVKD. After removal of 9 bases from V and 2 bases from J, the junction contained 13 bases not matched to a gene. Here the CDR3 reads CAINVQREGPTYEQYF. CDR3 sequence (DNA): TGTGCCATAAACGTACAGCGGGAGGGACCAACCTACGAGCAGTACTTC.

The chain uses TRBV2 and TRBJ2-7; the match to TRBD2 covers 9 bases. Losses at the gene ends were 11 bases for V and 2 bases for J; bases not matched to a gene: 19. Germline CDR1 and CDR2: SNHLY and FYNNEI. The CDR3 runs to 17 residues. The CDR3 sequence: CARAGTLGGRAPYEQYF. In DNA, the CDR3 is TGTGCCCGAGCGGGGACCCTTGGCGGGAGGGCCCCCTACGAGCAGTACTTC.

The chain joins TRBV5-4 to TRBJ1-1, with D possibly TRBD1 on 5 matching bases. Germline V CDR1 and CDR2: SGHNT, YYREEE (reference sequence). The CDR3 contains 16 residues. Trimming cost V 1 base and J 1 base, with 14 bases left between them. This CDR3 reads CASSLQRGEGNTEAFF. The CDR3 DNA follows: TGTGCCAGCAGCTTGCAGAGGGGCGAGGGGAACACTGAAGCTTTCTTT.

CDR3 bases: TGTGCCAGCAGCTTATTACTAGCGGCCAATTACGAGCAGTACTTC. Its translation: CASSLLLAANYEQYF. The chain joins TRBV11-2 to TRBJ2-7; 8 bases match TRBD2. The CDR3 extends over 15 amino acids. CDR1 is SGHAT, CDR2 FQNNGV, per germline. V was pared by 2 bases and J by 4 bases, with 7 bases of the junction left unmatched. Complete variable domain (other parts from reference TRBV11-2 and TRBJ2-7): EAGVAQSPRYKIIEKRQSVAFWCNPISGHATLYWYQQILGQGPKLLIQFQNNGVVDDSQLPKDRFSAERLKGVDSTLKIQPAKLEDSAVYLCASSLLLAANYEQYFGPGTRLTVT.

CDR3 protein: CASSFFAGAIGTGELFF. CDR3 DNA: TGCGCCAGCAGCTTTTTTGCAGGGGCGATCGGCACCGGGGAGCTGTTTTTT. V is TRBV5-1 and J is TRBJ2-2, with a tentative D call TRBD1 (6 bases). Germline V CDR1 and CDR2: SGHRS, YFSETQ. V was cut by 2 bases and J by 4 bases, with 18 bases left in between. There are 17 residues in the CDR3.